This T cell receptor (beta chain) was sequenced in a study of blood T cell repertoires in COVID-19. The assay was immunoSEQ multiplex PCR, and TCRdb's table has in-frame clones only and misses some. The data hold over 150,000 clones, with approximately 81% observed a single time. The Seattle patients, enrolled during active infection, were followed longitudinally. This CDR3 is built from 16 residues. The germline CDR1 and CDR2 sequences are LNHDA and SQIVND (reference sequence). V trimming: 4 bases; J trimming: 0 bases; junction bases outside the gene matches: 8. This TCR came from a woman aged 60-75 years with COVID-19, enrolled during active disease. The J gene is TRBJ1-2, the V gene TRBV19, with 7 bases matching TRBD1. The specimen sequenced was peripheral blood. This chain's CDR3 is CASSNNPGTANYGYTF. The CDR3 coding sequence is TGTGCCAGTAGTAATAACCCCGGGACAGCTAACTATGGCTACACCTTC.